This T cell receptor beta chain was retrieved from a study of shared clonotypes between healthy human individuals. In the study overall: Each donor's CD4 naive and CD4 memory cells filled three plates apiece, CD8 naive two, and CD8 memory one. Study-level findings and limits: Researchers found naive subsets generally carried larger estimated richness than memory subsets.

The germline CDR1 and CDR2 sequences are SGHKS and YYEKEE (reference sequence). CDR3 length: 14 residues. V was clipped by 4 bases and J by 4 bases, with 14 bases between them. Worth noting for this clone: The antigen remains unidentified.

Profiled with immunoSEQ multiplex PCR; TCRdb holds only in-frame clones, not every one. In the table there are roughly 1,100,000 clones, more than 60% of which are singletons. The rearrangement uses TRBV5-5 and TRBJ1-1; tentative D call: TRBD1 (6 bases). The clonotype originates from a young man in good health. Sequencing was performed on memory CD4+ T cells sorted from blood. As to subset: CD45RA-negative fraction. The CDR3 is CASSATDRTTEAFF. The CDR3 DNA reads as TGTGCCAGCAGCGCGACCGACAGGACCACTGAAGCTTTCTTT.